The 10 T cell receptor beta chains below come from one sample, sequenced in a study of CD8 T cells in ankylosing spondylitis. TCRdb processed the 5' RACE reads anew with MiXCR; each CDR3 protein has one entry. The sample yields some 140,000 distinct CDR3 sequences, 7.3% seen once. The sample consisted of blood, either unsorted or a sorted T cell fraction (not recorded which). These receptors were obtained from a female donor with ankylosing spondylitis or in good health (not recorded which).

This clonotype was seen repeatedly, ten times or more. The CDR3 DNA sequence: TGTGCCAGCAGTTCCCTAGCGGGGGGAGACACCGGGGAGCTGTTTTTT. This gives the protein CASSSLAGGDTGELFF. The genes are TRBV28 and TRBJ2-2, with 11 bases matching TRBD2. After removal of 4 bases from V and 3 bases from J, the junction contained 4 bases not matched to a gene. The CDR3 is 16 amino acids. Germline V lookup: CDR1 MDHEN, CDR2 SYDVKM.

In this sample, this clonotype turned up many times. This sequence joins TRBV12-3 or TRBV12-4 and TRBJ1-5; possibly TRBD1 for D (5 bases). V shed 6 bases and J shed 0 bases, with 12 bases lying between them. The CDR3 totals 15 residues. CDR3 sequence: CASSRDFNSNQPQHF. DNA of the CDR3: TGTGCCAGCAGCAGGGACTTTAATAGCAATCAGCCCCAGCATTTT.

The table lists this clonotype with many counts. The chain combines TRBV20-1 with TRBJ1-2; 7 bases fit TRBD1. V trimming: 5 bases; J trimming: 3 bases; junction bases outside the gene matches: 9. In germline, CDR1 is DFQATT, CDR2 SNEGSKA (reference sequence). This CDR3 is built from 14 residues. The CDR3 loop is CSAVRSGTDYGYTF. Written as DNA, the CDR3 is TGCAGTGCTGTACGCTCCGGGACAGACTATGGCTACACCTTC.

This clonotype was seen repeatedly, ten times or more. The chain recombines TRBV7-2 with TRBJ1-6, with D unresolved. CDR1 is SGHTA and CDR2 is FQGNSA in the germline V gene. The ends were cut back, 1 base at V and 7 bases at J, with 11 bases in the middle. This CDR3 region has 15 residues. The CDR3 nucleotides are TGTGCCAGCAGCTTAGTATCCGTAAACAATTCACCCCTCCACTTT. It encodes CASSLVSVNNSPLHF.

This clonotype was recorded many times. J is TRBJ1-5 and V is TRBV12-3 or TRBV12-4, with D perhaps matching TRBD1 (6 bases). V was pared by 3 bases and J by 5 bases, with 11 bases between. This CDR3 contains 14 residues. The CDR3 nucleotides are TGTGCCAGCAGTTTGTCAGGGGTAGATCAGCCCCAGCATTTT. This encodes CASSLSGVDQPQHF.

This clonotype was seen a few times. The chain employs TRBV7-3 and TRBJ2-1, with D tentatively TRBD2 (7 bases). This CDR3 comprises 15 residues. V lost 0 bases, J lost 2 bases, and 8 bases lay in between. From germline, CDR1 is SGHTA and CDR2 FQGTGA. CDR3 sequence (DNA): TGTGCCAGCAGCTTAACCGGGGGGCCCTACAATGAGCAGTTCTTC. This translates into CASSLTGGPYNEQFF.

This clonotype has a count of ten or more. This chain connects TRBV15 to TRBJ1-5, with D possibly TRBD1 on 5 matching bases. Per germline, CDR1 LNHNV and CDR2 YYDKDF (reference sequence). CDR3 length: 14 amino acids. Trimming cost V 5 bases and J 2 bases, with 10 bases left between them. The CDR3 here is CATSFRGGNQPQHF. The CDR3 nucleotides are TGTGCCACCAGCTTCCGGGGCGGCAATCAGCCCCAGCATTTT.

This clonotype was seen many times. The CDR3 here is CASRRDRDTGELFF. DNA of the CDR3: TGTGCCAGTAGAAGGGACAGGGACACCGGGGAGCTGTTTTTT. The chain joins TRBV19 to TRBJ2-2, with 9 bases aligning to TRBD1. V was pared by 6 bases and J by 3 bases, with 2 bases of the junction left unmatched. This CDR3 region has 14 residues. The germline gives CDR1 LNHDA, CDR2 SQIVND (reference sequence).

The gene calls are TRBV3-1 and TRBJ1-4; D remains unclear. V lost 4 bases, J lost 3 bases, and 15 bases lay in between. CDR3 size: 16 residues. Germline-derived CDR1 and CDR2 are LGHDT and YNNKEL (reference sequence). For the CDR3, the DNA is TGTGCCAGCAGCCTGGGGATACCCCAGGCTAATGAAAAACTGTTTTTT. Translation gives CASSLGIPQANEKLFF.

This clonotype was recorded at least ten times. The chain carries TRBV18 and TRBJ1-5; 7 bases are a match to TRBD1. The germline V gene encodes CDR1 KGHSH and CDR2 LQKENI. Germline trimming cut 7 bases from V and 3 bases from J; bases unmatched to any gene: 3. The CDR3 totals 13 residues. The CDR3 bases are TGTGCCAGCTTACAGGGGCCCAATCAGCCCCAGCATTTT. It encodes CASLQGPNQPQHF.